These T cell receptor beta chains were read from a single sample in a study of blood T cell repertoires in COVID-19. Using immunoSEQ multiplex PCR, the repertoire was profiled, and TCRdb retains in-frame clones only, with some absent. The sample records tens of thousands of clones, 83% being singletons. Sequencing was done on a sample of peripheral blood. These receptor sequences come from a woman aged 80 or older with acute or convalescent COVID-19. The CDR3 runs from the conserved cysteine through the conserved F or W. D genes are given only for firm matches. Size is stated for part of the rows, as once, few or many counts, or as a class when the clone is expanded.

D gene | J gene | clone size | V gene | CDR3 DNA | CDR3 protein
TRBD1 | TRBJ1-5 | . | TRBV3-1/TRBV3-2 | TGTGCCAGCAGCCAAGCAGGGGGTTTTAGCAATCAGCCCCAGCATTTT | CASSQAGGFSNQPQHF
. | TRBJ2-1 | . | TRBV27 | TGTGCCAGCAGTCCCCGGACTACTAATGAGCAGTTCTTC | CASSPRTTNEQFF
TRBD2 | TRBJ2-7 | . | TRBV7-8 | TGTGCCAGCAGCTTAGGAGCACTAGCGGGAGGGCGCGAGCAGTACTTC | CASSLGALAGGREQYF
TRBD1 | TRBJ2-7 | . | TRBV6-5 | TGTGCCAGCAGTTACAGGACAGGGGGCGACTACGAGCAGTACTTC | CASSYRTGGDYEQYF
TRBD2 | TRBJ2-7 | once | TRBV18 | TGTGCCAGCTCACCGGTCGCGGGGGGCCACGAGCAGTACTTC | CASSPVAGGHEQYF
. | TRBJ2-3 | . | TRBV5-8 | TGTGCCAGCAGCCCGAACAGGGCTAATCTCCCAGGGGCAGATACGCAGTATTTT | CASSPNRANLPGADTQYF
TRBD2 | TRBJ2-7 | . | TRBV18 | TGTGCCAGCTCACCTGGACTAGCGGGGACCTACGAGCAGTACTTC | CASSPGLAGTYEQYF
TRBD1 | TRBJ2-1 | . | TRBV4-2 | TGTGCCAGCAGCTTTCCGGACAGGGACAATGAGCAGTTCTTC | CASSFPDRDNEQFF
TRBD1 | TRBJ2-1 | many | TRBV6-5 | TGTGCCAGCAGTCCCAGGGACAGGGAGTACAATGAGCAGTTCTTC | CASSPRDREYNEQFF
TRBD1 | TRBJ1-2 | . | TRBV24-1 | TGTGCCACCAGTGATCCGGGACAGGGTAACTATGGCTACACCTTC | CATSDPGQGNYGYTF
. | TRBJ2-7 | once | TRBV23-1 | TGCGCCAGCAGTCAATCTGAAGCGGACTACGAGCAGTACTTC | CASSQSEADYEQYF
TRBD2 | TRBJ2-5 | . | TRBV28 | TGTGCCAGCCGAACTAGCGGGAGAGAGACCCAGTACTTC | CASRTSGRETQYF
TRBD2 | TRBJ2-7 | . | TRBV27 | TGTGCCAGCAGTTTATTAGCGGGGGCCTACGAGCAGTACTTC | CASSLLAGAYEQYF
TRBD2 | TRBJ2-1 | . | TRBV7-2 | TGTGCCAGCAGAGAGATGACTAGCGGGAGTACCTACAATGAGCAGTTCTTC | CASREMTSGSTYNEQFF
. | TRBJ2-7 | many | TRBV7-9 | TGTGCCAGCAGCTCCCTAGATGTCCTGAGCCATCCCTACGAGCAGTACTTC | CASSSLDVLSHPYEQYF
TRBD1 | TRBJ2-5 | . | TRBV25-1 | TGTGCCAGCACCGACAGGGTTCATCGAGAGACCCAGTACTTC | CASTDRVHRETQYF
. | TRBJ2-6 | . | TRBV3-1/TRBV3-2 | TGTGCCAGCAGCCAAGTTCAGGGTAGGGCCTCTGGGGCCAACGTCCTGACTTTC | CASSQVQGRASGANVLTF
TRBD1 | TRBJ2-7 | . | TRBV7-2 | TGTGCCAGCAGCCCGGACAGGGAAAGGGAGCAGTACTTC | CASSPDREREQYF
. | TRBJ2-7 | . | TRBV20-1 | TGCAGTGCTAGTAGCGGACTCGGGTACGAGCAGTACTTC | CSASSGLGYEQYF
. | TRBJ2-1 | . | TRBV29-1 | TGCAGCGTTGTGGCCTCGGCTCGGGATGAGCAGTTCTTC | CSVVASARDEQFF
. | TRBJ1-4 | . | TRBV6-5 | TGTGCCAGCAGTTACAGGGGGTCTAATGAAAAACTGTTTTTT | CASSYRGSNEKLFF
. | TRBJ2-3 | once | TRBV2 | TGTGCCAGCAGTGAAGGGCAGGGGATGGGAACAGATACGCAGTATTTT | CASSEGQGMGTDTQYF
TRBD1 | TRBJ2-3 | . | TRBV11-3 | TGTGCCAGCAGCGTAGGGGACAGTTCGACGCAGTATTTT | CASSVGDSSTQYF
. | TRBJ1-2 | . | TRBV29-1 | TGCAGCGTTGAACGGCCAGGGCACTATGGCTACACCTTC | CSVERPGHYGYTF
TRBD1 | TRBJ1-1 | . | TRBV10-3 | TGTGCCATCAGTACCCGGACAGGGTCGTACACTGAAGCTTTCTTT | CAISTRTGSYTEAFF
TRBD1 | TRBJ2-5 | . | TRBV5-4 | TGTGCCAGCAGCGCGGACAGGGGACAAGAGACCCAGTACTTC | CASSADRGQETQYF
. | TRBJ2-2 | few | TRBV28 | TGTGCCAGCAGCGCAGCCTACAGGAACACCGGGGAGCTGTTTTTT | CASSAAYRNTGELFF
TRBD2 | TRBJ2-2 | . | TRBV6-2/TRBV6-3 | TGTGCCAGCAGTAACGGGGGAGGGGACACCGGGGAGCTGTTTTTT | CASSNGGGDTGELFF
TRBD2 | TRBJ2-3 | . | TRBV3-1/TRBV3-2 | TGTGCCAGCAGCCCGTTAGCGGGAGTTAGCACAGATACGCAGTATTTT | CASSPLAGVSTDTQYF
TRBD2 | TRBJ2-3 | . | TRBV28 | TGTGCCAGCAGTTTATACCAACTAGCGGGAGGGAAAGATACGCAGTATTTT | CASSLYQLAGGKDTQYF
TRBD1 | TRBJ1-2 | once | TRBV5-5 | TGTGCCAGCAGCTTGGGGACAGGGGGCTACTATGGCTACACCTTC | CASSLGTGGYYGYTF
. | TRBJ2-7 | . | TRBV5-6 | TGTGCCAGCAGCTTGGCGTCGGGATACGAGCAGTACTTC | CASSLASGYEQYF
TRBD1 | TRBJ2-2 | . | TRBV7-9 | TGTGCCACACCGAAAGACAGGGGTTCCGGGGAGCTGTTTTTT | CATPKDRGSGELFF
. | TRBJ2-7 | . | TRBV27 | TGTGCCAGCAGTTTAGGTCCGGCGAGGGAGCAGTACTTC | CASSLGPAREQYF
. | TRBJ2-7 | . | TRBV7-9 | TGTGCCAGCAGCTCACCAGAGGGAACCGCTTACGAGCAGTACTTC | CASSSPEGTAYEQYF
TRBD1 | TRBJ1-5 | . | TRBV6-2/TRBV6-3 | TGTGCCAGCAGTTCGACAGGGGGCATACAGCCCCAGCATTTT | CASSSTGGIQPQHF
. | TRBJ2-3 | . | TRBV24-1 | TGTGCCACCAGTGATTTGGGGGTAGCGGACACAGATACGCAGTATTTT | CATSDLGVADTDTQYF
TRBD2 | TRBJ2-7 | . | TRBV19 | TGTGCCAGTAGTATAGCCCTCAGCGGGAGGATTGGCGAGCAGTACTTC | CASSIALSGRIGEQYF
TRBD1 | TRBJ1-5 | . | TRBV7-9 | TGTGCCAGCAGCTCCCGGACAGGGGGCTCGGAGCAGCCCCAGCATTTT | CASSSRTGGSEQPQHF
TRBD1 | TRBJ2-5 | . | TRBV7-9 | TGTGCCAGCAGCTATAGACAGGGGGTTACCCAAGAGACCCAGTACTTC | CASSYRQGVTQETQYF
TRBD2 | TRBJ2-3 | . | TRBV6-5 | TGTGCCAGCAGTTACACTAGCGGCACAGATACGCAGTATTTT | CASSYTSGTDTQYF
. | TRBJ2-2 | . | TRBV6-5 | TGTGCCAGCACCTCGGGACAGAACACCGGGGAGCTGTTTTTT | CASTSGQNTGELFF
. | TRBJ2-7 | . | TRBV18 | TGTGCCAGCTCCCTAGGCTACGAGCAGTACTTC | CASSLGYEQYF
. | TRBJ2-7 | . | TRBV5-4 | TGTGCCAGCAGCTGGGAGGGGGGACGGACCTACGAGCAGTACTTC | CASSWEGGRTYEQYF
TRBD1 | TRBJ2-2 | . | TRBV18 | TGTGCCAGCTCACCACAACGGACAGGGAACACCGGGGAGCTGTTTTTT | CASSPQRTGNTGELFF
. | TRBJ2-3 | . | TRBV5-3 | TGTGCCAGAAGCTTCGACAGAGCCCCCACAGATACGCAGTATTTT | CARSFDRAPTDTQYF
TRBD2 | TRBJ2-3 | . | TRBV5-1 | TGCGCCAGCAGCTCCGGACTAGCGGATAGCACAGATACGCAGTATTTT | CASSSGLADSTDTQYF
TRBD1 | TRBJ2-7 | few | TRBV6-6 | TGTGCCAGCAGAATGGGGACAGGGGGCGTTTACGAGCAGTACTTC | CASRMGTGGVYEQYF
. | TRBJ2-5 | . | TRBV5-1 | TGCGCCAGCAGCTACCCGGGACAAGAGATCGAGGAGACCCAGTACTTC | CASSYPGQEIEETQYF
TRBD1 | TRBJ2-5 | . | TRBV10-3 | TGTGCCATCAGAGGGACAGGGGAAGAGACCCAGTACTTC | CAIRGTGEETQYF
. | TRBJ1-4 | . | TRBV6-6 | TGTGCCAGCAAGTCCAGGGCAACTAATGAAAAACTGTTTTTT | CASKSRATNEKLFF
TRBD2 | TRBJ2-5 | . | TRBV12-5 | TGTGCTAGTGCGGTGGCGGGAGTGGTCGAGACCCAGTACTTC | CASAVAGVVETQYF
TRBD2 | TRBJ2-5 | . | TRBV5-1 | TGCGCCAGCAGCCCCGGACTAGCGGGAGACGGGGCCCAAGAGACCCAGTACTTC | CASSPGLAGDGAQETQYF
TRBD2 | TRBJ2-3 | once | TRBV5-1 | TGCGCCAGCAGCCGACTAGCGGGCACAGATACGCAGTATTTT | CASSRLAGTDTQYF